This is a list of T cell receptor beta chains from one sample in a study of PD-1 blockade in classical Hodgkin lymphoma. Produced via immunoSEQ multiplex PCR; TCRdb's table is partial and in-frame only. Found here are about 94,000 clones, roughly 87% of them singletons; the top ten hold about 10%. This sample comprised peripheral blood mononuclear cells (PBMCs), obtained before the second cycle of nivolumab. The receptors derive from a human donor with classical Hodgkin lymphoma. CDR3s include the opening cysteine and the closing phenylalanine or tryptophan. Fields, in order: clone size, V gene, D gene, J gene, CDR3 DNA, CDR3 protein. D genes are given only for firm matches. Expanded clones are given a class, and other clones once, few, many or no size at all.

abundance: NA; v_gene: TRBV2; d_gene: TRBD2; j_gene: TRBJ2-3; CDR3nt: TGTGCCAGCGGAAGCTCAGAACTTAGCGGGGATACGCAGTATTTT; CDR3aa: CASGSSELSGDTQYF
abundance: NA; v_gene: TRBV29-1; d_gene: NA; j_gene: TRBJ2-3; CDR3nt: TGCAGCGTCTACTTGGATACGCAGTATTTT; CDR3aa: CSVYLDTQYF
abundance: NA; v_gene: TRBV5-1; d_gene: NA; j_gene: TRBJ1-1; CDR3nt: TGCGCCAGCAGCTTGAGGACGGGGCCCGGCACTGAAGCTTTCTTT; CDR3aa: CASSLRTGPGTEAFF
abundance: NA; v_gene: TRBV2; d_gene: NA; j_gene: TRBJ1-2; CDR3nt: TGTGCCAGCAGTCAGCAGGTAGCTAACTATGGCTACACCTTC; CDR3aa: CASSQQVANYGYTF
abundance: NA; v_gene: TRBV5-1; d_gene: TRBD1; j_gene: TRBJ2-7; CDR3nt: TGCGCCAGCAGCCCAGGGACAGGGGGTTATAGGTACTTC; CDR3aa: CASSPGTGGYRYF
abundance: NA; v_gene: TRBV29-1; d_gene: NA; j_gene: TRBJ2-5; CDR3nt: TGCAGCGTTGCGCTCGGGGGGCGAGAGACCCAGTACTTC; CDR3aa: CSVALGGRETQYF
abundance: NA; v_gene: TRBV28; d_gene: TRBD1; j_gene: TRBJ2-5; CDR3nt: TGTGCCAGCAGATCAGGGGGCCAAGAGACCCAGTACTTC; CDR3aa: CASRSGGQETQYF
abundance: NA; v_gene: TRBV5-4; d_gene: NA; j_gene: TRBJ2-2; CDR3nt: TGTGCCAGCAGCTCGGAACCTTTTAGCACGAACACCGGGGAGCTGTTTTTT; CDR3aa: CASSSEPFSTNTGELFF
abundance: NA; v_gene: TRBV5-6; d_gene: NA; j_gene: TRBJ2-2; CDR3nt: TGTGCCAGCAGCCCCGTCTTGGGGTCTGGGGAGCTGTTTTTT; CDR3aa: CASSPVLGSGELFF
abundance: NA; v_gene: TRBV5-1; d_gene: NA; j_gene: TRBJ1-5; CDR3nt: TGCGCCAGCAGCTTGGGAACAGGTGTGGGGAATCAGCCCCAGCATTTT; CDR3aa: CASSLGTGVGNQPQHF
abundance: NA; v_gene: TRBV6-1; d_gene: TRBD1; j_gene: TRBJ1-5; CDR3nt: TGTGCCAGCACAGGACAGGCCGTCGAGCAGCCCCAGCATTTT; CDR3aa: CASTGQAVEQPQHF
abundance: few; v_gene: TRBV5-6; d_gene: TRBD2; j_gene: TRBJ2-1; CDR3nt: TGTGCCAGCAGCTTAATTCGACTAGCGGGACAGACCGGGGATGAGCAGTTCTTC; CDR3aa: CASSLIRLAGQTGDEQFF
abundance: few; v_gene: TRBV5-1; d_gene: NA; j_gene: TRBJ2-5; CDR3nt: TGCGCCAGCAGCTTGGGTTCAGAGACCCAGTACTTC; CDR3aa: CASSLGSETQYF
abundance: NA; v_gene: TRBV7-6; d_gene: NA; j_gene: TRBJ1-2; CDR3nt: TGTGCCAGCAGCCCCGCAACAGGGCAAGGGCCCGGCTACACCTTC; CDR3aa: CASSPATGQGPGYTF
abundance: NA; v_gene: TRBV5-4; d_gene: NA; j_gene: TRBJ2-3; CDR3nt: TGTGCCAGCAGCCCTATAGGAGGGCGAGGATCAGATACGCAGTATTTT; CDR3aa: CASSPIGGRGSDTQYF
abundance: NA; v_gene: TRBV19; d_gene: TRBD1; j_gene: TRBJ1-5; CDR3nt: TGTGCCAGTAGTCGGGACAGGGTAAATCAGCCCCAGCATTTT; CDR3aa: CASSRDRVNQPQHF
abundance: NA; v_gene: TRBV5-4; d_gene: NA; j_gene: TRBJ2-4; CDR3nt: TGTGCCAGCAGCTTGGGGGCAGAGCTAGCCAAAAACATTCAGTACTTC; CDR3aa: CASSLGAELAKNIQYF
abundance: NA; v_gene: TRBV2; d_gene: TRBD1; j_gene: TRBJ2-2; CDR3nt: TGTGCCAGCACCATACATTTAGGGACAGGGATTCCCGGGGAGCTGTTTTTT; CDR3aa: CASTIHLGTGIPGELFF
abundance: NA; v_gene: TRBV7-2; d_gene: NA; j_gene: TRBJ1-2; CDR3nt: TGTGCCAGCAGCAACAACCCGGGGTTTGGCTACACCTTC; CDR3aa: CASSNNPGFGYTF
abundance: NA; v_gene: TRBV27; d_gene: NA; j_gene: TRBJ2-2; CDR3nt: TGTGCCAGCAGTTTTGGGGAGGTCACCGGGGAGCTGTTTTTT; CDR3aa: CASSFGEVTGELFF
abundance: NA; v_gene: TRBV29-1; d_gene: TRBD2; j_gene: TRBJ2-7; CDR3nt: TGCAGCGTGGGGGGGGTCGAGCAGTACTTC; CDR3aa: CSVGGVEQYF
abundance: NA; v_gene: TRBV18; d_gene: TRBD2; j_gene: TRBJ2-1; CDR3nt: TGTGCCAGCTCACCATACAAGGCGGGGGGCCACAATGAGCAGTTCTTC; CDR3aa: CASSPYKAGGHNEQFF
abundance: NA; v_gene: TRBV30; d_gene: NA; j_gene: TRBJ2-1; CDR3nt: TGTGCCGGAGGACGGTACAATGAGCAGTTCTTC; CDR3aa: CAGGRYNEQFF
abundance: once; v_gene: TRBV6-6; d_gene: NA; j_gene: TRBJ1-1; CDR3nt: TGTGCCAGCAGTTACGGGGGCGCGGGCACTGAAGCTTTCTTT; CDR3aa: CASSYGGAGTEAFF
abundance: NA; v_gene: TRBV28; d_gene: NA; j_gene: TRBJ2-5; CDR3nt: TGTGCCAGCAGTTTGGGGACCAGGGATCAAGAGACCCAGTACTTC; CDR3aa: CASSLGTRDQETQYF
abundance: NA; v_gene: TRBV11-2; d_gene: NA; j_gene: TRBJ2-1; CDR3nt: TGTGCCAGCAGCGCCGGGGTATACAATGAGCAGTTCTTC; CDR3aa: CASSAGVYNEQFF
abundance: NA; v_gene: TRBV29-1; d_gene: NA; j_gene: TRBJ2-7; CDR3nt: TGCAGCGTTGAAGGATCGGCGGGACCACCCTACGAGCAGTACTTC; CDR3aa: CSVEGSAGPPYEQYF
abundance: NA; v_gene: TRBV6-4; d_gene: NA; j_gene: TRBJ2-1; CDR3nt: TGTGCCAGCAGTGAGGGTAGATACAATGAGCAGTTCTTC; CDR3aa: CASSEGRYNEQFF
abundance: NA; v_gene: TRBV4-2; d_gene: TRBD2; j_gene: TRBJ2-1; CDR3nt: TGTGCCAGCAGCCAAGTTCACTCGGGACTAGGCTACAATGAGCAGTTCTTC; CDR3aa: CASSQVHSGLGYNEQFF
abundance: NA; v_gene: TRBV6-1; d_gene: NA; j_gene: TRBJ2-7; CDR3nt: TGTGCCAGCAAGGGTCAATCCTACGAGCAGTACTTC; CDR3aa: CASKGQSYEQYF
abundance: once; v_gene: TRBV6-4; d_gene: NA; j_gene: TRBJ1-5; CDR3nt: TGTGCCAGCAGTGAGTCGACTGGGTTGCCCCAGCATTTT; CDR3aa: CASSESTGLPQHF